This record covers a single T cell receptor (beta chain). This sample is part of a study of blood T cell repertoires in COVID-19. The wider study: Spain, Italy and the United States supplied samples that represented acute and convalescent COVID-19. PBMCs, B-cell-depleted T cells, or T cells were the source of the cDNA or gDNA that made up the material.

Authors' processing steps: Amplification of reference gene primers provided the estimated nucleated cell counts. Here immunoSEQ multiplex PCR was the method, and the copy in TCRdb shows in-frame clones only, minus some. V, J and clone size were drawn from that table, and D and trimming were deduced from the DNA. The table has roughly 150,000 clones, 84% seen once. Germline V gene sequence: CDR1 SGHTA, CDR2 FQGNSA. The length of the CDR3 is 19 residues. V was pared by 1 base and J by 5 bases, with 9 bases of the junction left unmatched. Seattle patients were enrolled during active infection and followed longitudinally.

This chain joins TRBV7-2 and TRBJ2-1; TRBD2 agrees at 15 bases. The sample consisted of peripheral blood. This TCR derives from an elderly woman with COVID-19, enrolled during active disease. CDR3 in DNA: TGTGCCAGCAGCTTAGGATCCGGACTAGCGGGAGGGCCTGACAATGAGCAGTTCTTC. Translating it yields CASSLGSGLAGGPDNEQFF. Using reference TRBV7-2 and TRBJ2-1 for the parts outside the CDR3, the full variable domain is GAGVSQSPSNKVTEKGKDVELRCDPISGHTALYWYRQSLGQGLEFLIYFQGNSAPDKSGLPSDRFSAERTGGSVSTLTIQRTQQEDSAVYLCASSLGSGLAGGPDNEQFFGPGTRLTVL.